This T cell receptor (beta chain) was obtained from a study of EBV T-cell therapy then PD-1 blockade in nasopharyngeal carcinoma. CDR3 length: 12 amino acids. Germline assignment: CDR1 MDHEN and CDR2 SYDVKM. V gave up 6 bases and J gave up 3 bases, with 9 bases separating them. In regard to this clone: What it recognizes is unknown.

Produced via immunoSEQ multiplex PCR; TCRdb's table is partial and in-frame only. The sample contains 17,000 or so clones, approximately 88% of which appear only once. Treatment meaning: AdE1-LMPpoly-expanded autologous EBV-specific T-cell therapy followed by anti-PD-1 nivolumab. This sequence was found in a man aged 40-55 years with nasopharyngeal carcinoma. Sequencing was performed on CD8+ T cells from blood, taken at day 0 from a patient whose treatment included autologous EBV-specific T cells and nivolumab. This chain uses TRBV28 with TRBJ2-7; maybe TRBD2 (5 bases). The CDR3 DNA follows: TGTGCCAGCAGCAGGAGGAGCTACGAGCAGTACTTC. Translated: CASSRRSYEQYF.